This T cell receptor (beta chain) was captured by sequencing in a study of blood T cell repertoires in COVID-19. Germline V gene sequence: CDR1 SGHNT, CDR2 YYREEE (reference sequence). Deletions cut 0 bases from V and 3 bases from J, with 7 bases between. The CDR3 is 13 amino acids. Generated by immunoSEQ multiplex PCR, the TCRdb table keeps only in-frame clones and is missing some. The sample has just over 150,000 clones; just under 95% are singletons. The TCR was taken from a woman between 50 and 59 years old with acute or convalescent COVID-19. The sequenced sample consisted of peripheral blood. V gene TRBV5-4 combines with J gene TRBJ2-7; D is perhaps TRBD1 (6 bases). Written as DNA, the CDR3 is TGTGCCAGCAGCTTGGCAGGGGTCTACGAGCAGTACTTC. This translates into CASSLAGVYEQYF.